The 13 T cell receptor beta chains below all came from one sample that was sequenced in a study of blood T cell repertoires in COVID-19. Only in-frame clones appear in the TCRdb table, and some are missing; sequencing was by immunoSEQ multiplex PCR. The data show approximately 190,000 clones, 70% to 90% seen once. Sequencing input: PBMCs or T cells enriched from blood (not recorded which). The receptor set was obtained from a woman aged 40 to 50 in a cohort exposed to, infected with or recovered from COVID-19 (not recorded which).

To note about this clone: One end of the junction is discordant with germline, which a read error may explain. The rearrangement joins TRBV6-1 to TRBJ2-7; 9 nucleotides align to TRBD1. The germline V gene has CDR1 MNHNS and CDR2 SASEGT. The CDR3 loop spans 15 amino acids. This CDR3 reads CASREGGDRVYEQYF. The CDR3 DNA is TGTGCCAGCAGGGAAGGGGGGGACAGGGTTTACGAGCAGTACTTC.

The CDR3 here is CATSDYNYEQYF. CDR3 coding DNA: TGTGCCACCAGTGATTACAACTACGAGCAGTACTTC. The genes are TRBV24-1 and TRBJ2-7; D is ambiguous. The CDR3 is 12 residues long. Germline V gene sequence: CDR1 KGHDR, CDR2 SFDVKD. The V end lost 2 bases, the J end lost 3 bases, and 4 bases lay between the germline ends.

In the case of this clone: Because the CDR3's place on the DNA is in doubt, the DNA is left out and the CDR3 is given as listed by TCRdb. The rearrangement uses TRBV28 and TRBJ2-2; the DNA was not compared with TRBD2, the D call given in the table. CDR1 and CDR2 (germline): MDHEN, SYDVKM. The CDR3 is 12 amino acids in total, end residues counted. The CDR3: CASSFGAGELFF.

The chain has TRBV7-7 and TRBJ2-1; the D gene is possibly TRBD1 (5 bases). V shed 1 base and J shed 10 bases, with 14 bases lying between them. CDR1 is SSHAT and CDR2 is FNYEAQ in the germline V gene (reference sequence). The CDR3 contains 14 residues. The CDR3 DNA sequence: TGTGCCAGCAGCTTAGAGACTGGGGCCATGGAGCAGTTCTTC. Protein: CASSLETGAMEQFF.

The CDR3 loop reads CASSTSPGAAGNTIYF. CDR3 sequence (DNA): TGCGCCAGCAGCACCAGCCCGGGAGCGGCGGGAAACACCATATATTTT. V and J are TRBV5-1 and TRBJ1-3; D gene ambiguous. The V and J ends lost 4 bases and 4 bases respectively, with 18 bases between them. CDR3 length: 16 residues. The germline CDR1 and CDR2 sequences are SGHRS and YFSETQ.

The rearrangement links TRBV13 to TRBJ1-1; no reliable D call. Germline CDR1 and CDR2: PRHDT and FYEKMQ (reference sequence). The CDR3 totals 16 residues. V lost 2 bases and J lost 2, with 15 bases in between. The CDR3 loop is CASSLLGRSDNTEAFF. For the CDR3, the DNA is TGTGCCAGCAGCTTATTGGGCAGGTCCGACAACACTGAAGCTTTCTTT.

The chain uses TRBV7-9 and TRBJ1-1; 9 bases match TRBD1. In germline, CDR1 is SEHNR, CDR2 FQNEAQ (reference sequence). There are 17 residues in the CDR3. The J segment lost 3 bases and the V segment lost 4 bases, leaving 12 bases of the junction unmatched. The CDR3 reads CASSSTGGGSFDTEAFF. The CDR3, as DNA: TGTGCCAGCAGCTCGACAGGGGGAGGTAGTTTCGACACTGAAGCTTTCTTT. The full variable domain, rest sourced from reference TRBV7-9 and TRBJ1-1, is DTGVSQNPRHKITKRGQNVTFRCDPISEHNRLYWYRQTLGQGPEFLTYFQNEAQLEKSRLLSDRFSAERPKGSFSTLEIQRTEQGDSAMYLCASSSTGGGSFDTEAFFGQGTRLTVV.

The chain links TRBV4-3 to TRBJ1-5; TRBD1 matches 8 bases. The germline V gene encodes CDR1 LGHNA and CDR2 YSLEER. The CDR3 loop spans 16 amino acids. After removal of 0 bases from V and 6 bases from J, the junction contained 7 bases not matched to a gene. CDR3 in amino acids: CASSQDLTGGGQPQHF. The DNA of the CDR3 is TGCGCCAGCAGCCAAGATTTAACAGGGGGTGGTCAGCCCCAGCATTTT.

The CDR3 DNA is TGCGCCAGCAGCTTGGGGCCGGGGGAGACCCAGTACTTC. This translates into CASSLGPGETQYF. The chain links TRBV5-1 to TRBJ2-5, with D possibly matching TRBD2 (5 bases). The CDR3 has 13 residues. Trimming took 0 bases from V and 5 from J, leaving 8 bases between them. In germline, CDR1 is SGHRS, CDR2 YFSETQ. The full variable domain, in which reference TRBV5-1 and TRBJ2-5 provide the parts outside the CDR3, is KAGVTQTPRYLIKTRGQQVTLSCSPISGHRSVSWYQQTPGQGLQFLFEYFSETQRNKGNFPGRFSGRQFSNSRSEMNVSTLELGDSALYLCASSLGPGETQYFGPGTRLLVL.

The V gene is TRBV5-1, the J gene TRBJ2-3; 7 nucleotides agree with TRBD2. CDR1 and CDR2 (germline): SGHRS, YFSETQ. The CDR3 sequence is 17 residues long. The ends lost 7 bases at V and 2 bases at J; junction bases unmatched: 16. CDR3 residues: CASSLVAVSGDTDTQYF. CDR3 coding DNA: TGCGCCAGCTCTCTTGTTGCAGTCAGCGGGGACACAGATACGCAGTATTTT.

The J gene is TRBJ1-2, the V gene TRBV9; TRBD1 aligns across 7 bases. The germline gives CDR1 SGDLS, CDR2 YYNGEE. CDR3 size: 17 residues. The V segment lost 3 bases and the J segment 4 bases; nucleotides outside the gene matches: 15. DNA for the CDR3: TGTGCCAGCAGCGCCCCCGCTGGGACAGACTTCATCTATGGCTACACCTTC. Translated: CASSAPAGTDFIYGYTF.

This clone is a singleton in its sample. The chain carries TRBV28 and TRBJ2-7; D gene unclear. Germline V gene sequence: CDR1 MDHEN, CDR2 SYDVKM. The V and J ends lost 1 base and 3 bases respectively, with 7 bases between them. The CDR3 runs to 13 residues. CDR3 DNA sequence: TGTGCCAGCAGTTTATACAGCTACTACGAGCAGTACTTC. It encodes CASSLYSYYEQYF.

The rearrangement uses TRBV18 and TRBJ2-5; TRBD2 matches at 10 bases. Germline values: CDR1 KGHSH, CDR2 LQKENI. CDR3 length: 15 residues. V lost 3 bases to trimming and J lost 3 bases; unmatched junction nucleotides: 4. CDR3: CASSPGLATKETQYF. In DNA, the CDR3 is TGTGCCAGCTCACCGGGACTAGCGACCAAAGAGACCCAGTACTTC.